Each of the 4 T cell receptor beta chains below was sequenced from the same sample in a study of a mutant IDH1 vaccine in newly diagnosed glioma. This sample's time point: week 11, during vaccination. One vaccine dose held 300 ug of mutant IDH1 20-mer peptide and came with topical imiquimod. Profiling relied on immunoSEQ multiplex PCR, and the TCRdb table lists in-frame clones only, not all of them. The sample carries about 36,000 clones, 75% to 90% recorded once. These receptors are not linked to any known antigen. Specimen: peripheral blood mononuclear cells (PBMCs), collected from a glioma patient whose treatment included an IDH1 peptide vaccine. The receptors here all came from a woman in her 30s with glioma. Some clones in this sample may be carry-over from other donors' samples.

As DNA, the CDR3 is TGTGCCAGCTCACCTGAGGCTTTCCCCTACGAGCAGTACTTC. Translating it yields CASSPEAFPYEQYF. This chain connects TRBV18 to TRBJ2-7; no clear D gene. CDR3 length equals 14 residues. Germline V gene data show CDR1 as KGHSH and CDR2 as LQKENI. Trimming removed 3 bases from V and 2 bases from J, with 11 bases in between.

This chain uses TRBV1 with TRBJ2-7; TRBD2, as called in the table, went unchecked against the DNA. TRBV1 is marked as a pseudogene. The CDR3 length is 18 residues. The DNA of the CDR3 is TGCACCAGCAGCCAAGATAGATGGGCGGGAGGGCCCTCCTACGAGCAGTACTTC. Translation gives CTSSQDRWAGGPSYEQYF.

The CDR3 nucleotides are TGCGCCAGCAGCCAAGATGGCTATAGCAATCAGCCCCAGCATTTT. This encodes CASSQDGYSNQPQHF. The rearrangement joins TRBV4-1 to TRBJ1-5; D gene uncertain. V lost 0 bases and J lost 0, with 6 bases in between. This CDR3 is 15 amino acids long. Per germline, CDR1 MGHRA and CDR2 YSYEKL.

This chain joins TRBV5-6 and TRBJ2-1, with 7 positions matching TRBD1. The CDR3 sequence is 14 residues long. The V gene end was trimmed by 2 bases and the J gene end by 2 bases; junction bases not matched to a gene: 1. From germline, CDR1 is SGHDT and CDR2 YYEEEE. This chain's CDR3 is CASSFGTAYNEQFF. The DNA for the CDR3 is TGTGCCAGCAGCTTCGGGACAGCCTACAATGAGCAGTTCTTC.